A selection of T cell receptor beta chains follows, all from one sample in a study of Graves' ophthalmopathy and Graves' hyperthyroidism. TCRdb reprocessed the multiplex PCR reads with MiXCR, giving one entry per CDR3 protein. The sample yields hundreds of thousands of distinct CDR3 sequences, approximately 21% seen once. Specimen: peripheral blood. All receptors derive from a woman aged 18-29 years with stable Graves' hyperthyroidism. Some clones in this sample may be carry-over from other donors' samples. Each CDR3 is given with its conserved first and last residue. A D gene is named only where the DNA matches it firmly. Only part of the rows carry a size: once, few, many, or a class if the clone is expanded.

clone_size j_call v_call d_call cdr3_nt cdr3_aa
NA TRBJ1-1 TRBV27 NA TGTGCCAGCAGTTTACGGTGGGAACTTAACACTGAAGCTTTCTTT CASSLRWELNTEAFF
many TRBJ2-2 TRBV6-2/TRBV6-3 NA TGTGCCAGCACCAGAGGGACCACCGGGGAGCTGTTTTTT CASTRGTTGELFF
few TRBJ1-1 TRBV6-1 NA TGTGCCAGCAGTGAAGAGGCAGGGTTTGGCACTGAAGCTTTCTTT CASSEEAGFGTEAFF
many TRBJ1-3 TRBV28 NA TGTGCCAGCAGTATCCACCGAGGGTCGCAACAAAACACCATATATTTT CASSIHRGSQQNTIYF
many TRBJ1-5 TRBV27 TRBD1 TGTGCCAGCAGGACGGGACAGGGAAGCAATCAGCCCCAGCATTTT CASRTGQGSNQPQHF
many TRBJ2-2 TRBV11-2 NA TGTGCCAGCAGCTCACACCCCGGGGACGCCGGCGGGGAGCTGTTTTTT CASSSHPGDAGGELFF
NA TRBJ1-2 TRBV12-3/TRBV12-4 NA TGTGCCAGCAGTTTAGGAAGGGGAGACTGGAGTCACTACACCTTC CASSLGRGDWSHYTF
NA TRBJ2-5 TRBV28 NA TGTGCCAGCACCCCCCGAAACCTAGAGACCCAGTACTTC CASTPRNLETQYF
many TRBJ2-7 TRBV28 NA TGTGCCAGCAGTTTGGGCGGCGGGGCGGCCTACGAACAGTACTTC CASSLGGGAAYEQYF
many TRBJ2-5 TRBV2 NA TGTGCCAGCAAAGGAGGGCTGACTCCTGGGAAGACCCAGTACTTC CASKGGLTPGKTQYF